This TCR beta chain was found in a study of blood T cell repertoires in COVID-19. In the study overall: Samples taken during acute and convalescent COVID-19 were collected in the United States, Italy and Spain. Sample material is recorded as cDNA or gDNA derived from T cells, B-cell-depleted T cells, or PBMCs.

Seattle's cohort entered during active infection and was followed longitudinally. The CDR3 has 15 residues. Trimming removed 4 bases from V and 3 bases from J; junction bases left unmatched: 2. Germline values: CDR1 SNHLY, CDR2 FYNNEI. How the authors handled the data: Nucleated cell number was recorded as an estimate derived from reference gene primer amplification. TCRdb's copy holds only in-frame clones and misses some; the assay was immunoSEQ multiplex PCR. The DNA gave D and trimming, while V, J and clone size come from that table. The repertoire consists of 200,000 to 250,000 clones, with nearly 95% occurring once and the leading ten covering over 0.8%.

The TCR was taken from a young man with COVID-19, enrolled during active disease. The chain joins TRBV2 to TRBJ2-2, with 10 bases fitting TRBD1. Sequences were obtained from peripheral blood. The CDR3 spells CASSGGQGDTGELFF. The CDR3 DNA reads TGTGCCAGCAGTGGAGGACAGGGGGACACCGGGGAGCTGTTTTTT.